What follows are 14 T cell receptor beta chains derived from one specimen sequenced in a study of T-cell reconstitution after alpha-beta-depleted transplantation in children. Unique molecular identifiers were incorporated when the TCRbeta library was constructed. TCRdb called the PCR reads again in MiXCR, with one record for every CDR3 protein. The data hold about 470,000 distinct CDR3 sequences, with about 40% observed a single time. Sequenced material: PBMCs, taken before TCRalphabeta/CD19-depleted stem cell transplant. These TCRs come from a girl aged 2-10 years with aplastic anemia, due to receive a stem cell transplant.

This clonotype was found many times. The J gene is TRBJ1-1, the V gene TRBV5-1; a weak D match, TRBD1 (6 bases). This CDR3 spans 15 amino acids. The V gene lost 2 bases and the J gene lost 1 base, with 12 bases spanning the gap. Germline CDR1 and CDR2: SGHRS and YFSETQ. The CDR3 DNA follows: TGCGCCAGCAGCTTCAAGGGGGATAGGAACACTGAAGCTTTCTTT. Translation: CASSFKGDRNTEAFF.

The V call is TRBV7-3, the J call TRBJ2-1, with TRBD2 matching over 8 bases. V trimming: 5 bases; J trimming: 9 bases; junction bases outside the gene matches: 9. The CDR3 length is 14 residues. In germline, CDR1 is SGHTA, CDR2 FQGTGA. CDR3 region: CASSPGTSRTEQFF. The CDR3, as DNA: TGTGCCAGCAGCCCCGGGACTAGTCGGACTGAGCAGTTCTTC.

In this sample, this clonotype turned up many times. The chain couples TRBV10-2 to TRBJ2-2; tentative D call: TRBD2 (6 bases). Between the trimmed V and J ends, which lost 7 bases and 6 bases, there was a span of 15 bases. Germline-derived CDR1 and CDR2 are WSHSY and SAAADI. The CDR3 is made up of 14 amino acids. CDR3 sequence (DNA): TGCGCCAGCATTCGAGGCTGGGAGGCCGGGGAGCTGTTTTTT. Its protein is CASIRGWEAGELFF.

The genes are TRBV7-9 and TRBJ1-1; tentative D call: TRBD1 (6 bases). The germline V gene encodes CDR1 SEHNR and CDR2 FQNEAQ (reference sequence). The CDR3 loop spans 14 amino acids. Trimming removed 5 bases from V and 11 bases from J, with 21 bases in between. The CDR3 loop reads CASSPVRAGEGAFF. The CDR3 region has the DNA TGTGCCAGCAGCCCCGTGCGGGCAGGGGAGGGGGCTTTCTTT.

This clonotype was detected many times. The chain carries TRBV12-3 or TRBV12-4 and TRBJ2-7; a possible D gene is TRBD1 (6 bases). V lost 7 bases and J 4 bases, leaving 11 bases between the germline ends. The CDR3 is made up of 12 amino acids. As DNA, the CDR3 is TGTGCCAGCATGGCAGGGGTTTACGAGCAGTACTTC. Amino acids: CASMAGVYEQYF.

A few counts support this clonotype. The genes are TRBV27 and TRBJ2-7; no firm D call. Trimming removed 6 bases at V and 2 bases at J, with 17 bases between. The CDR3 is made up of 15 amino acids. CDR1 and CDR2 from the germline V gene are MNHEY and SMNVEV (reference sequence). In DNA, the CDR3 is TGTGCCAGCAGAGGACCGGGCCGGATCACCTACGAGCAGTACTTC. Amino acids: CASRGPGRITYEQYF.

In its sample, this clonotype was seen many times. The chain links TRBV7-6 to TRBJ2-7; 7 nucleotides match TRBD1. CDR1 SGHVS and CDR2 FNYEAQ come from the germline V gene. V was clipped by 1 base and J by 6 bases; unmatched bases: 3. CDR3 length: 13 amino acids. The CDR3 DNA is TGTGCCAGCAGCTTAGGGTACAGGGGCGAGCAGTACTTC. This sequence encodes CASSLGYRGEQYF.

This clonotype was recorded at least ten times. The rearrangement uses TRBV3-1 and TRBJ2-6; D is perhaps TRBD2 (6 bases). From germline, CDR1 is LGHDT and CDR2 YNNKEL (reference sequence). CDR3 length: 16 residues. V was clipped by 5 bases and J by 0 bases, with 11 bases between them. CDR3 protein: CASSSSGLSGANVLTF. Written as DNA, the CDR3 is TGTGCCAGCAGCTCCTCGGGACTCTCTGGGGCCAACGTCCTGACTTTC. Based on the CDR3 plus reference TRBV3-1 and TRBJ2-6, the full variable domain is DTAVSQTPKYLVTQMGNDKSIKCEQNLGHDTMYWYKQDSKKFLKIMFSYNNKELIINETVPNRFSPKSPDKAHLNLHINSLELGDSAVYFCASSSSGLSGANVLTFGAGSRLTVL.

Only one count was recorded for this clonotype. The rearrangement links TRBV4-2 to TRBJ2-3; possibly TRBD2 for D (5 bases). The CDR3 covers 15 residues. Germline V lookup: CDR1 LGHNA, CDR2 YNFKEQ. V shed 0 bases and J shed 3 bases, with 10 bases lying between them. CDR3: CASSQDTRRTDTQYF. The CDR3 DNA sequence: TGTGCCAGCAGCCAAGATACCCGGAGGACAGATACGCAGTATTTT.

This clonotype appeared a few times. The chain combines TRBV7-2 with TRBJ2-4; 7 bases map to TRBD2. J was trimmed by 12 bases and V by 5 bases; bases with no gene match: 13. CDR3 length equals 14 residues. Germline CDR1 and CDR2: SGHTA and FQGNSA. The CDR3 bases are TGTGCCAGCAGCCTTGGATACCTAGCGGTCAATCAGTACTTC. It yields the protein CASSLGYLAVNQYF.

This chain connects TRBV7-6 to TRBJ2-5; no reliable D call. V was clipped by 3 bases and J by 5 bases, with 13 bases between them. In germline, CDR1 is SGHVS, CDR2 FNYEAQ. The CDR3 is made up of 14 amino acids. The CDR3, as DNA: TGTGCCAGCAGCTTCTTATCGGGTGGGGAGACCCAGTACTTC. Translation: CASSFLSGGETQYF.

Regarding this clonotype: The germline gene is not matched at one end of the junction; a read error may be the cause. V and J are TRBV12-3 or TRBV12-4 and TRBJ2-7, with 12 bases that match TRBD2. This CDR3 comprises 17 residues. CDR3 in amino acids: CVSSQGGLAGISYEQYF. CDR3 DNA: TGTGTCAGCAGTCAAGGTGGACTAGCGGGAATTTCCTACGAACAGTACTTC.

This clonotype was counted at least ten times. The V gene is TRBV6-5, the J gene TRBJ1-1; TRBD1 might be the D (5 bases). From germline, CDR1 is MNHEY and CDR2 SVGAGI. Deletions cut 4 bases from V and 3 bases from J, with 18 bases between. The CDR3 extends over 16 amino acids. The CDR3 region has the DNA TGTGCCAGCAGTTCTCGGCATGGGGCGCAGGACACTGAAGCTTTCTTT. This translates into CASSSRHGAQDTEAFF.

V usage is TRBV7-8 and J usage is TRBJ2-3, with D hard to call. V dropped 5 bases and J dropped 2 bases, with 20 bases sitting between them. The CDR3 consists of 17 residues. Germline-derived CDR1 and CDR2 are SGHVS and FQNEAQ. This CDR3 is CASSPDATVSPTDTQYF. CDR3 nucleotide sequence: TGTGCCAGCAGCCCGGACGCGACCGTTTCTCCCACAGATACGCAGTATTTT.